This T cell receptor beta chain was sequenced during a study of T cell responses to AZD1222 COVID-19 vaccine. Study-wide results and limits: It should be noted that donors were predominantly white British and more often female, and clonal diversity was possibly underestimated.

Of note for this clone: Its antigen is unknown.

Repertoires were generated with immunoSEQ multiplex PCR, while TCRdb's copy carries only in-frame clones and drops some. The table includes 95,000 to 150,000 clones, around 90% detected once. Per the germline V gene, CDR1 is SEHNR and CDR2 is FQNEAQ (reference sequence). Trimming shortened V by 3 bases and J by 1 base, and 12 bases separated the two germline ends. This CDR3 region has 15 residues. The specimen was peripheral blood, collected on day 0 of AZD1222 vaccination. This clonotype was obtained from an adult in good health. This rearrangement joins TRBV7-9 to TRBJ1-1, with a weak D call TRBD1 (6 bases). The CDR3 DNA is TGTGCCAGCAGCTTGCGGACAGCAACGAACACTGAAGCTTTCTTT. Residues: CASSLRTATNTEAFF.